Following are 13 T cell receptor beta chains from one sample sequenced in a study of early T cells in non-severe SARS-CoV-2 infection (TCRdb year 2021). The method behind the library was 5' RACE. TCRdb records NextSeq 500 as the sequencer. The raw public data were reprocessed by TCRdb itself: fastp quality trimming at Q25, MiXCR clonotype calling, in-frame beta chains only. One record per CDR3 amino acid sequence lists the most common genes and DNA. For this sample there are some 61,000 distinct CDR3 sequences; less than 15% appear just once. The ten largest clones take up roughly 8.3% of the sample. Sequencing was carried out using whole blood. Every receptor here comes from an adult who was a healthcare worker with PCR-confirmed SARS-CoV-2 infection or an uninfected control (not recorded which).

This clonotype came up a few times. J is TRBJ2-6 and V is TRBV9, with D unclear. Trimming removed 0 bases from V and 4 bases from J, with 11 bases in between. The CDR3 has 16 residues. Germline CDR1 reads SGDLS; CDR2 reads YYNGEE. The CDR3 DNA reads TGTGCCAGCAGCGTAGGATCAGGTGTCGGGGCCAACGTCCTGACTTTC. Amino acids: CASSVGSGVGANVLTF.

A few counts support this clonotype. The CDR3 here is CASSLTGDTQYF. CDR3 nucleotide sequence: TGTGCCAGCAGCTTAACGGGGGATACGCAGTATTTT. This chain uses TRBV7-2 with TRBJ2-3, with D maybe TRBD2 (5 bases). The V gene's germline CDR1 is SGHTA and CDR2 FQGNSA. The CDR3 has 12 residues. The ends were cut back, 2 bases at V and 6 bases at J, with 6 bases in the middle.

V is TRBV6-6 and J is TRBJ2-3, with D tentatively TRBD1 (5 bases). Germline lookup yields CDR1 MNHNY and CDR2 SVGAGI (reference sequence). The V end was cut by 1 base, the J end by 8 bases, with 13 bases between. CDR3 length equals 14 residues. The CDR3 protein is CASSYFPQGRTQYF. CDR3 DNA: TGTGCCAGCAGTTACTTCCCTCAGGGCCGTACGCAGTATTTT.

This clonotype was seen a few times. The rearrangement joins TRBV20-1 to TRBJ2-1, with 7 bases lining up with TRBD1. Germline CDR1 reads DFQATT; CDR2 reads SNEGSKA (reference sequence). The length of the CDR3 is 14 residues. V shed 7 bases and J 7 bases; nucleotides not matched to a gene: 13. The CDR3 coding sequence is TGCAGTGTGAAAGGGAGACAGGGCGATAATGAGCAGTTCTTC. This gives the protein CSVKGRQGDNEQFF.

This chain connects TRBV29-1 to TRBJ2-1; D unresolved. The V gene lost 7 bases and the J gene lost 5 bases, with 12 bases spanning the gap. Germline V gene data show CDR1 as SQVTM and CDR2 as ANQGSEA. The CDR3 contains 12 residues. The CDR3 spells CSGFPGDNEQFF. In nucleotides, the CDR3 is TGCAGCGGTTTCCCAGGAGACAATGAGCAGTTCTTC.

V is TRBV10-3 and J is TRBJ2-7; D is uncertain. The CDR3 extends over 12 amino acids. Per germline, CDR1 ENHRY and CDR2 SYGVKD. The V gene lost 10 bases and the J gene lost 2 bases, with 12 bases spanning the gap. Here the CDR3 reads CATTDGPYEQYF. The CDR3 coding sequence is TGTGCCACCACGGACGGTCCCTACGAGCAGTACTTC.

This clonotype has just a few counts. The CDR3: CASSWQGGEQYF. DNA for the CDR3: TGTGCCAGCAGTTGGCAGGGGGGGGAGCAGTACTTC. This chain uses TRBV6-6 with TRBJ2-7; D tentatively reads TRBD1 or TRBD2 (7 bases each). The V and J ends lost 4 bases and 7 bases respectively, with 11 bases between them. Germline V gene sequence: CDR1 MNHNY, CDR2 SVGAGI (reference sequence). The CDR3 covers 12 residues.

This clonotype has a handful of counts. V is TRBV24-1 and J is TRBJ2-1; D is undetermined. CDR3 length: 12 amino acids. Trimming removed 2 bases at V and 7 bases at J, with 5 bases between. Germline CDR1 is KGHDR and CDR2 is SFDVKD. CDR3 coding DNA: TGTGCCACCAGTGATTACTGGAATGAGCAGTTCTTC. Translating gives CATSDYWNEQFF.

This clonotype was detected a few times. The chain couples TRBV20-1 to TRBJ1-5; no definite D call. CDR3 size: 14 residues. The germline CDR1 and CDR2 sequences are DFQATT and SNEGSKA (reference sequence). V was shortened by 3 bases and J by 0 bases, with 9 bases between the two germline ends. The DNA for the CDR3 is TGCAGTGCTAGTGAGTATTATAGCAATCAGCCCCAGCATTTT. Translating it yields CSASEYYSNQPQHF.

At least ten counts were recorded for this clonotype. This chain joins TRBV7-6 and TRBJ2-7; D is ambiguous. Germline CDR1 reads SGHVS; CDR2 reads FNYEAQ. The CDR3 length is 13 residues. The V end was cut by 2 bases, the J end by 0 bases, with 5 bases between. The CDR3 protein is CASSLQSSYEQYF. In DNA, the CDR3 is TGTGCCAGCAGCTTACAAAGCTCCTACGAGCAGTACTTC.

The V call is TRBV2, the J call TRBJ2-7; D call uncertain. V was clipped by 6 bases and J by 0 bases, with 9 bases between them. Per germline, CDR1 SNHLY and CDR2 FYNNEI. There are 13 residues in the CDR3. The CDR3 coding sequence is TGTGCCAGCAGACGGATCCCCTCCTACGAGCAGTACTTC. This translates into CASRRIPSYEQYF.

The chain couples TRBV28 to TRBJ2-7; D uncertain. V shed 5 bases and J shed 10 bases, with 12 bases lying between them. The CDR3 contains 11 residues. Germline lookup yields CDR1 MDHEN and CDR2 SYDVKM. CDR3 sequence: CASSTVGSQYF. CDR3 bases: TGTGCCAGCAGTACTGTCGGGTCCCAGTACTTC.

This chain connects TRBV7-8 to TRBJ2-5; no clear D. There are 11 residues in the CDR3. Germline CDR1 SGHVS, CDR2 FQNEAQ. V was pared by 0 bases and J by 5 bases, with 1 base between. CDR3 amino acids: CASSLAETQYF. The CDR3, as DNA: TGTGCCAGCAGCTTAGCGGAGACCCAGTACTTC.